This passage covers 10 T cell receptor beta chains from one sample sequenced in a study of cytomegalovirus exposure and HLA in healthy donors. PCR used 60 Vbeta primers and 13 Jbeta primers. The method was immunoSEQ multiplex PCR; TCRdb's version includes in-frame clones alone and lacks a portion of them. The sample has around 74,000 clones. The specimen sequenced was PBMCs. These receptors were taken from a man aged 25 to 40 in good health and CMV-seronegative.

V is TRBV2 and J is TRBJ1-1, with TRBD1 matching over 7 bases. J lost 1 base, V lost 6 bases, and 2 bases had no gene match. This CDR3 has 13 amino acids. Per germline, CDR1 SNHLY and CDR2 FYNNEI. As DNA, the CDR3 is TGTGCCAGCAGGGGACAGCAGAACACTGAAGCTTTCTTT. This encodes CASRGQQNTEAFF.

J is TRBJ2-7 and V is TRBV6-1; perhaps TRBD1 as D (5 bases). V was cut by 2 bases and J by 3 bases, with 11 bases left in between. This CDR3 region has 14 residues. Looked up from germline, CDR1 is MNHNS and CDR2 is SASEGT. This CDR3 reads CASSEWQGFYEQYF. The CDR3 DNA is TGTGCCAGCAGTGAATGGCAGGGTTTCTACGAGCAGTACTTC.

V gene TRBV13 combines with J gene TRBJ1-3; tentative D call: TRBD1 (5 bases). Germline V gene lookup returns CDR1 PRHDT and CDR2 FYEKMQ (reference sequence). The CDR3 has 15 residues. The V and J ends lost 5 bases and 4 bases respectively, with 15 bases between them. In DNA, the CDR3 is TGTGCCAGCAGCCCTCTGGGGGGTGGCGGAAACACCATATATTTT. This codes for CASSPLGGGGNTIYF.

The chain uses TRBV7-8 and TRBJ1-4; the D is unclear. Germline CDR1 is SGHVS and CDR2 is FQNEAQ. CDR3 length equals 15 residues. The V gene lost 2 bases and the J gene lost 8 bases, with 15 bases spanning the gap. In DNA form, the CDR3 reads TGTGCCAGCAGCTTATGGGGTGGAGGGATCGAAAAACTGTTTTTT. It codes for CASSLWGGGIEKLFF.

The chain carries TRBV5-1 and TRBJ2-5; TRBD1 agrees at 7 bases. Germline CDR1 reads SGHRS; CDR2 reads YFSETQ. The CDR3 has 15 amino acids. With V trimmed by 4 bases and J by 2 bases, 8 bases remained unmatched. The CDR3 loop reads CASSKDTGVQETQYF. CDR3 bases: TGCGCCAGCAGCAAGGACACAGGGGTTCAAGAGACCCAGTACTTC.

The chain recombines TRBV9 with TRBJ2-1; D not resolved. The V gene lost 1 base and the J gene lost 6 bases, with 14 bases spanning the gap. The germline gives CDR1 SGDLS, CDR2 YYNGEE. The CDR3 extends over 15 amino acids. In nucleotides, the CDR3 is TGTGCCAGCAGCGTATATGGCCTAGAAGCCAATGAGCAGTTCTTC. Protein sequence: CASSVYGLEANEQFF.

The CDR3 here is CASSPGTGEDYGYTF. The CDR3 nucleotides are TGTGCCAGCTCACCAGGGACAGGGGAGGATTATGGCTACACCTTC. The chain uses TRBV18 and TRBJ1-2, with 10 bases aligning to TRBD1. There are 15 residues in the CDR3. The junction had 5 bases not matched to a gene; V was cut back by 2 bases and J by 5 bases. Germline CDR1 and CDR2: KGHSH and LQKENI.

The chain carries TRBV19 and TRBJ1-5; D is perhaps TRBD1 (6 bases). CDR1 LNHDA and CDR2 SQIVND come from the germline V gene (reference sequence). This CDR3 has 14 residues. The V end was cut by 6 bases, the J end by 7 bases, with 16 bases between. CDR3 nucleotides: TGTGCCAGTAGCGCCTGGGAGGGGGGGCAGCCCCAGCATTTT. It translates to CASSAWEGGQPQHF.

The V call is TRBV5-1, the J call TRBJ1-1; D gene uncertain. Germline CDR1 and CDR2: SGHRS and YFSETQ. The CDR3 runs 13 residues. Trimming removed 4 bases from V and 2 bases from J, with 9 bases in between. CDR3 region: CASSPDGNTEAFF. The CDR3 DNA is TGCGCCAGCAGCCCAGATGGTAACACTGAAGCTTTCTTT.

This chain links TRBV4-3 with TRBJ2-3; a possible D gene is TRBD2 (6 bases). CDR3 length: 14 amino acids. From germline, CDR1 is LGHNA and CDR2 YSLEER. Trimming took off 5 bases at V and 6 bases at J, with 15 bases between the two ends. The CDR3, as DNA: TGCGCCAGCAGCTGGCGGGAACAGGCTGATACGCAGTATTTT. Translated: CASSWREQADTQYF.